Listed here are 7 T cell receptor beta chains from one sample, sequenced in a study of blood T cell repertoires in COVID-19. Sequenced by immunoSEQ multiplex PCR; TCRdb stores in-frame clones only, minus some. The sample comprises around 200,000 clones, about four fifths of which are singletons, and about 10% rests with the top ten. The sample comprised peripheral blood. Every receptor here comes from a woman older than 75 with acute or convalescent COVID-19.

This sequence joins TRBV27 and TRBJ2-5, with TRBD1 identical over 7 bases. V lost 8 bases to trimming and J lost 4 bases; unmatched junction nucleotides: 16. The CDR3 loop spans 16 amino acids. CDR1 and CDR2 from the germline V gene are MNHEY and SMNVEV (reference sequence). CDR3 region: CASADPGTASGETQYF. Written as DNA, the CDR3 is TGTGCCAGCGCGGACCCCGGGACAGCCTCCGGAGAGACCCAGTACTTC.

V and J are TRBV3-1 (or the pseudogene TRBV3-2) and TRBJ2-5, with 15 bases fitting TRBD2. The V gene end was trimmed by 4 bases and the J gene end by 4 bases; junction bases not matched to a gene: 10. Germline V lookup: CDR1 LGHDT, CDR2 YNNKEL (reference sequence). The CDR3 is 18 amino acids. CDR3 coding DNA: TGTGCCAGCAGCCGCGGACTAGCGGGAGGGCAAGGGGGAGAGACCCAGTACTTC. It codes for CASSRGLAGGQGGETQYF.

V is TRBV7-9 and J is TRBJ1-4, with D unclear. This CDR3 is 15 amino acids long. Trimming shortened V by 1 base and J by 5 bases, and 11 bases separated the two germline ends. Germline CDR1 is SEHNR and CDR2 is FQNEAQ (reference sequence). In DNA form, the CDR3 reads TGTGCCAGCAGCTTAGAAGCAGGCCGAAATGAAAAACTGTTTTTT. Protein: CASSLEAGRNEKLFF.

This sequence joins TRBV10-1 and TRBJ1-1, with TRBD1 matching over 7 bases. The CDR3 is 12 amino acids. Trimming cost V 2 bases and J 8 bases; bases outside gene matches: 2. CDR1 and CDR2 from the germline V gene are WNHNN and SYGVQD (reference sequence). DNA for the CDR3: TGCGCCAGCAGTGAGCGGACAGGAGAAGCTTTCTTT. It is translated as CASSERTGEAFF.

This chain links TRBV5-5 with TRBJ1-5, with unresolved D. The CDR3 sequence is 15 residues long. With 0 bases removed from V and 0 bases from J, the gap between germline ends came to 7 bases. Germline lookup yields CDR1 SGHKS and CDR2 YYEKEE (reference sequence). CDR3 residues: CASSLASYSNQPQHF. CDR3 bases: TGTGCCAGCAGCTTGGCCTCCTATAGCAATCAGCCCCAGCATTTT.

The chain carries TRBV11-3 and TRBJ2-4, with TRBD1 matching over 9 bases. The CDR3 loop spans 13 amino acids. Unmatched junction bases numbered 5, after V lost 2 bases and J lost 12 bases. The germline CDR1 and CDR2 sequences are SGHNT and YENEEA. CDR3 protein: CASSLWTGEPQYF. In DNA form, the CDR3 reads TGTGCCAGCAGCTTATGGACAGGGGAGCCTCAGTACTTC.

This sequence joins TRBV6-5 and TRBJ1-2; D is unclear. Germline-derived CDR1 and CDR2 are MNHEY and SVGAGI. The CDR3 is made up of 14 amino acids. Trimming took 7 bases from V and 1 from J, leaving 13 bases between them. CDR3 in amino acids: CASKEGWGNYGYTF. The CDR3 coding sequence is TGTGCCAGCAAGGAGGGATGGGGTAACTATGGCTACACCTTC.